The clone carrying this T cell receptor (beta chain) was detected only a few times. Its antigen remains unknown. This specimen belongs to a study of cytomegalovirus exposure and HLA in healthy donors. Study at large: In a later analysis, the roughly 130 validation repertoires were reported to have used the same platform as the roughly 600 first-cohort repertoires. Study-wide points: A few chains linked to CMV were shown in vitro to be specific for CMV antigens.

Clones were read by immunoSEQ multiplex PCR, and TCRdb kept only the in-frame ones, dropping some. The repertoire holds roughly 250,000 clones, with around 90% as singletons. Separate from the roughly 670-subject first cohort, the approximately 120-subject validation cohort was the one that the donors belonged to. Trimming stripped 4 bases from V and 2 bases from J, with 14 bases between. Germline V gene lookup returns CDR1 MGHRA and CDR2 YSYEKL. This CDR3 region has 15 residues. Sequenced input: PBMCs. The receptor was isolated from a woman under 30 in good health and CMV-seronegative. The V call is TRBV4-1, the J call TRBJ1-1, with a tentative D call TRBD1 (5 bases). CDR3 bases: TGCGCCAGCAGCCTCTCGACTGGGGCCAACACTGAAGCTTTCTTT. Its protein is CASSLSTGANTEAFF.